This record covers a single T cell receptor (beta chain). Antigen: not known. The sample belongs to a study of identical twins. Study conclusions and caveats: Out-of-frame alpha sequences common to twins exhibited an excess of low generation probability. Modelling underestimated the level of out-of-frame TCR alpha sharing observed in monozygotic twins.

Carrying unique molecular identifiers, the cDNA also gained a universal primer site through template switching. TCRdb reprocessed the 5' RACE reads via MiXCR and lists one record per CDR3 protein. The data show about 1.7 million distinct CDR3 sequences, around a third seen once. CDR3 length equals 17 residues. V lost 1 base, J lost 0 bases, and 5 bases stayed unmatched. Germline assignment: CDR1 KGHSH and CDR2 LQKENI. The sequenced sample was cord blood. The sequence was obtained from a newborn girl in good health. The rearrangement joins TRBV18 to TRBJ1-1, with 10 bases that match TRBD1. Here the CDR3 DNA reads TGTGCCAGCTCACCACGCCGACAGGGGGCGGTGAACACTGAAGCTTTCTTT. Translating gives CASSPRRQGAVNTEAFF.